These 7 T cell receptor beta chains were sequenced from one sample in a study of blood T cell repertoires in COVID-19. Produced via immunoSEQ multiplex PCR; TCRdb's table is partial and in-frame only. Seen here are about 78,000 clones, about nine tenths observed once, and the top ten hold about 2.1%. Sequencing used peripheral blood. These TCRs come from a woman in her sixties with acute or convalescent COVID-19.

Points on this clone: This sample includes further DNA sequences coding for the same CDR3. This CDR3 is CATSDSGTGGETQYF. CDR3 bases: TGTGCCACCAGTGATAGTGGGACAGGCGGAGAGACCCAGTACTTC. V usage is TRBV24-1 and J usage is TRBJ2-5, with 8 bases that match TRBD1. Trimming removed 3 bases from V and 4 bases from J; junction bases left unmatched: 6. The CDR3 loop spans 15 amino acids. Germline CDR1 KGHDR, CDR2 SFDVKD.

The chain uses TRBV19 and TRBJ2-6; the match to TRBD1 covers 10 bases. Germline lookup yields CDR1 LNHDA and CDR2 SQIVND (reference sequence). CDR3 length: 18 amino acids. J lost 0 bases, V lost 3 bases, and 5 bases had no gene match. In DNA form, the CDR3 reads TGTGCCAGTAGTATGGGGACAGGGGCAGGCTCTGGGGCCAACGTCCTGACTTTC. Protein sequence: CASSMGTGAGSGANVLTF. Filled out from reference TRBV19 and TRBJ2-6, the complete variable domain reads DGGITQSPKYLFRKEGQNVTLSCEQNLNHDAMYWYRQDPGQGLRLIYYSQIVNDFQKGDIAEGYSVSREKKESFPLTVTSAQKNPTAFYLCASSMGTGAGSGANVLTFGAGSRLTVL.

The chain links TRBV7-2 to TRBJ2-3, with D possibly matching TRBD1 (8 bases). Germline V gene data show CDR1 as SGHTA and CDR2 as FQGNSA. The CDR3 length is 16 residues. V was cut by 5 bases and J by 2 bases, with 17 bases left in between. The CDR3 DNA sequence: TGTGCCAGCAGCCAACAGGGGGGGGGATACACAGATACGCAGTATTTT. Translating it yields CASSQQGGGYTDTQYF. The full variable domain, its missing parts supplied by reference TRBV7-2 and TRBJ2-3, is GAGVSQSPSNKVTEKGKDVELRCDPISGHTALYWYRQSLGQGLEFLIYFQGNSAPDKSGLPSDRFSAERTGGSVSTLTIQRTQQEDSAVYLCASSQQGGGYTDTQYFGPGTRLTVL.

The chain is built from TRBV27 and TRBJ2-7; 7 bases agree with TRBD1. The V gene end was trimmed by 5 bases and the J gene end by 2 bases; junction bases not matched to a gene: 9. Germline CDR1 is MNHEY and CDR2 is SMNVEV (reference sequence). This CDR3 region has 15 residues. DNA for the CDR3: TGTGCCAGCAGTGCTGCGACAGGGAGCGCCTACGAGCAGTACTTC. It specifies CASSAATGSAYEQYF.

This clone was found once. V usage is TRBV18 and J usage is TRBJ1-4, with D perhaps TRBD1 (6 bases). Germline V lookup: CDR1 KGHSH, CDR2 LQKENI. The V and J ends lost 3 bases and 5 bases respectively, with 7 bases between them. The CDR3 has 13 amino acids. The CDR3 bases are TGTGCCAGCTCACCTGGACAGAATGAAAAACTGTTTTTT. Translation: CASSPGQNEKLFF.

This chain uses TRBV28 with TRBJ1-2; D is possibly TRBD1 (6 bases). This CDR3 spans 15 amino acids. Trimming shortened V by 4 bases and J by 6 bases, and 18 bases separated the two germline ends. The germline V gene encodes CDR1 MDHEN and CDR2 SYDVKM. CDR3 sequence (DNA): TGTGCCAGCAGTTCCTCCTCGCGGGGGCGCGATGGCTACACCTTC. As protein: CASSSSSRGRDGYTF.

The chain links TRBV5-6 to TRBJ2-7; TRBD2 might be the D (7 bases). V lost 2 bases to trimming and J lost 7 bases, with 13 bases between them. Germline CDR1 reads SGHDT; CDR2 reads YYEEEE. CDR3 size: 13 residues. The CDR3 spells CASSLRGGREQYF. The CDR3 nucleotides read TGTGCCAGCAGCTTAAGGGGGGGACGGGAGCAGTACTTC.